This TCR beta chain was sequenced during a study of control samples from healthy donors and cancer patients. Trimming cost V 2 bases and J 8 bases, with 1 base left between them. CDR3 length: 10 residues. Using immunoSEQ multiplex PCR, the repertoire was profiled, and TCRdb retains in-frame clones only, with some absent. The repertoire includes about 100,000 clones, approximately 86% of them detected once, and 19% sits in the top ten. The chain joins TRBV23-1 to TRBJ2-1; D gene unclear. TRBV23-1 is annotated as an ORF whose role is uncertain. The TCR comes from a young man in good health. The sequencing input was blood. The CDR3 bases are TGCGCCAGCAGTCAAGATGAGCAGTTCTTC. Amino acid sequence: CASSQDEQFF.